This record covers a single T cell receptor (beta chain). Sequencing used immunoSEQ multiplex PCR; TCRdb keeps in-frame clones, though not all of them. The sample gives a few thousand clones, 85% of which show up once; approximately 3% is in the top ten. This specimen comes from a study of tumor T cells in aggressive B-cell lymphoma. CDR3 length: 15 residues. V was clipped by 6 bases and J by 7 bases, with 22 bases between them. From germline, CDR1 is SGHTA and CDR2 FQGNSA. The chain has TRBV7-2 and TRBJ2-7, with D possibly being TRBD1 (6 bases). Sequencing was done on a sample of tumor tissue. The clonotype comes from an adult with diffuse large B cell lymphoma. The CDR3 region is CASSIAGTYIEEQYF. CDR3 nucleotide sequence: TGTGCCAGCAGTATCGCCGGGACATACATAGAGGAGCAGTACTTC.